This T cell receptor (beta chain) was sequenced for a study of cytomegalovirus exposure and HLA in healthy donors. PCR involved 60 Vbeta and 13 Jbeta primers. The table came from immunoSEQ multiplex PCR; TCRdb's copy has only in-frame clones and leaves some out. The repertoire includes some 170,000 clones, 65% to 80% of them detected once, and roughly 4.5% sits in the top ten. The CDR3 is made up of 14 amino acids. Between the trimmed V and J ends, which lost 8 bases and 6 bases, there was a span of 19 bases. Germline CDR1 and CDR2: MNHEY and SVGAGI. Remarks on this clone: No antigen is known for it.

Study-wide findings and caveats: The listing of 160 or so TCR beta chains classed them as cytomegalovirus-associated. Later analysis identified a missense DCLRE1C variant that was linked to TCR beta V- and J-gene trimming.

This clonotype was sampled from a man between 18 and 35 years old in good health and CMV-seropositive. Sequencing was done on a sample of PBMCs. This rearrangement joins TRBV6-5 to TRBJ2-5; TRBD2 is a possible D gene (6 bases). CDR3 sequence: CASCPGRTRQTQYF. CDR3 nucleotide sequence: TGTGCCAGCTGCCCTGGGAGGACGCGGCAGACCCAGTACTTC.